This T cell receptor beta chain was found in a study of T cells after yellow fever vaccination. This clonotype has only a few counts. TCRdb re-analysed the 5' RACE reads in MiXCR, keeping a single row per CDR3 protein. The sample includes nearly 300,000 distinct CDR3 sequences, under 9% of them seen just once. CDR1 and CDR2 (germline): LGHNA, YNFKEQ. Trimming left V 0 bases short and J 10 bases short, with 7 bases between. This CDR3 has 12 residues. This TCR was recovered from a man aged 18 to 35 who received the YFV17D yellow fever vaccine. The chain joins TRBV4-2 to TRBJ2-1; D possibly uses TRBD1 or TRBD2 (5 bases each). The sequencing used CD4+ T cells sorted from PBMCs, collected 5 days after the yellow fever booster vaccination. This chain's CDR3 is CASSQEGEEQFF. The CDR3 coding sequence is TGTGCCAGCAGCCAAGAGGGGGAGGAGCAGTTCTTC.